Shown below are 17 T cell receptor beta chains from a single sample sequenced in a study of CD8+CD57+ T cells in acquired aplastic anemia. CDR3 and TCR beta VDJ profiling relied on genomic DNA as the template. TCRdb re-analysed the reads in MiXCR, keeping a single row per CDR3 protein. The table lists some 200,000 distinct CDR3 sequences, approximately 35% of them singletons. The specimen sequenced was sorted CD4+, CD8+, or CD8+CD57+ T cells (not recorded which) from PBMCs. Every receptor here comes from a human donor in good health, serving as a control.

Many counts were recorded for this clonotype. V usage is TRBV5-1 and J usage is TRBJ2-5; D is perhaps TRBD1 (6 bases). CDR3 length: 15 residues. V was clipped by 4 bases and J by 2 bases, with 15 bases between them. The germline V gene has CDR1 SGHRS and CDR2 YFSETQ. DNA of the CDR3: TGCGCCAGCAGCATGCCGGACAGCGATCAAGAGACCCAGTACTTC. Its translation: CASSMPDSDQETQYF. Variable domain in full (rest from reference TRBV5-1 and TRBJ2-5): KAGVTQTPRYLIKTRGQQVTLSCSPISGHRSVSWYQQTPGQGLQFLFEYFSETQRNKGNFPGRFSGRQFSNSRSEMNVSTLELGDSALYLCASSMPDSDQETQYFGPGTRLLVL.

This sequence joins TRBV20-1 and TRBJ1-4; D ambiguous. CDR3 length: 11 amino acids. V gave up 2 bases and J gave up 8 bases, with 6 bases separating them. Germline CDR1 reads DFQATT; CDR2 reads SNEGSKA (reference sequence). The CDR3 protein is CSARFGEKLFF. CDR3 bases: TGCAGTGCTAGATTCGGGGAAAAACTGTTTTTT.

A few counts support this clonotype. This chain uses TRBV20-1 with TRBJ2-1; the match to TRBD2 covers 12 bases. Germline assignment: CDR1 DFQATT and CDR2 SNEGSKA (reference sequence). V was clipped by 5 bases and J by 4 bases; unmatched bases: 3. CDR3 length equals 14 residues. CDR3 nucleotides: TGCAGTGCTTCCGGGACTAGCGGGTACAATGAGCAGTTCTTC. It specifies CSASGTSGYNEQFF.

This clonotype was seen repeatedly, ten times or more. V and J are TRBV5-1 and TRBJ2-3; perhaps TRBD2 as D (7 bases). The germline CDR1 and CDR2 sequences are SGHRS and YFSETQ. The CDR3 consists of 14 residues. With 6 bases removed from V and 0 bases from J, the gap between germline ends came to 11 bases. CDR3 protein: CASKAGASTDTQYF. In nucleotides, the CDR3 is TGCGCCAGCAAGGCGGGGGCGAGCACAGATACGCAGTATTTT.

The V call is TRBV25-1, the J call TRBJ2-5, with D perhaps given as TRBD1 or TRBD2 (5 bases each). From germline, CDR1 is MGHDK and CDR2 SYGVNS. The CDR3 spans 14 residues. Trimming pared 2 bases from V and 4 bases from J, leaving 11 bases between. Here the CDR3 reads CASSETGQGETQYF. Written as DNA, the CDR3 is TGTGCCAGCAGTGAAACGGGGCAGGGAGAGACCCAGTACTTC.

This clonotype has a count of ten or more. The CDR3: CSARKTSGAYEQYF. The DNA of the CDR3 is TGCAGTGCCAGAAAGACTAGCGGGGCCTACGAGCAGTACTTC. J is TRBJ2-7 and V is TRBV20-1; 11 nucleotides line up with TRBD2. The length of the CDR3 is 14 residues. With 6 bases clipped from V and 2 bases from J, the junction kept 6 bases outside the gene matches. The germline gives CDR1 DFQATT, CDR2 SNEGSKA (reference sequence).

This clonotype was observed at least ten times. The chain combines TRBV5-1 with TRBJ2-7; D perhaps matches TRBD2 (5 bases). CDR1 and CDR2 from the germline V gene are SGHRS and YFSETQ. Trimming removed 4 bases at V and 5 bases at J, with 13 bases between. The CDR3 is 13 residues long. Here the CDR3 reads CASSEMPGNEQYF. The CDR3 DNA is TGCGCCAGCAGCGAGATGCCCGGGAACGAGCAGTACTTC. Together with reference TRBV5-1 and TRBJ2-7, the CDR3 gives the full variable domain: KAGVTQTPRYLIKTRGQQVTLSCSPISGHRSVSWYQQTPGQGLQFLFEYFSETQRNKGNFPGRFSGRQFSNSRSEMNVSTLELGDSALYLCASSEMPGNEQYFGPGTRLTVT.

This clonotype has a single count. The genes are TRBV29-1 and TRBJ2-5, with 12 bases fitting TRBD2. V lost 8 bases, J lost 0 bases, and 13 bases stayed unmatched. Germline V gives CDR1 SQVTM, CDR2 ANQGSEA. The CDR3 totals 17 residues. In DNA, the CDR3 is TGCAGCTACGTGGGGGAAGGGACTAGCGGGTACCAAGAGACCCAGTACTTC. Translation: CSYVGEGTSGYQETQYF. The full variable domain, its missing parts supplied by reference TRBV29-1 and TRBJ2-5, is SAVISQKPSRDICQRGTSLTIQCQVDSQVTMMFWYRQQPGQSLTLIATANQGSEATYESGFVIDKFPISRPNLTFSTLTVSNMSPEDSSIYLCSYVGEGTSGYQETQYFGPGTRLLVL.

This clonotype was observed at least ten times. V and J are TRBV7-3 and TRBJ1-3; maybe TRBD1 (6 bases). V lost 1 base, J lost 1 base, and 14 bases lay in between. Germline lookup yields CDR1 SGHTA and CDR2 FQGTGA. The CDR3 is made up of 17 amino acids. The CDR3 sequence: CASSLRSGQISGNTIYF. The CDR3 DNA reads TGTGCCAGCAGCTTAAGGAGTGGACAGATATCTGGAAACACCATATATTTT.

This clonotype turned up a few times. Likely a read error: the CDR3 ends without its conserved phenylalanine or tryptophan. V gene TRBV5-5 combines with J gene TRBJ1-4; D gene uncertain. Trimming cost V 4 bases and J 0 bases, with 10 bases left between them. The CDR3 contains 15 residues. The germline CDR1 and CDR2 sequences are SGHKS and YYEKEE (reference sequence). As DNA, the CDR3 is TGTGCCAGCAGCACGCACCCTACAACTAATGAAAAACTGTTTTTA. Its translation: CASSTHPTTNEKLFL.

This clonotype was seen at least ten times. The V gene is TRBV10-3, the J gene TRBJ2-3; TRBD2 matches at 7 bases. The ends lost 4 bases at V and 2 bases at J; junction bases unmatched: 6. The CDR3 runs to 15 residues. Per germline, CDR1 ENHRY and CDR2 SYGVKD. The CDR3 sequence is CAISVASGHTDTQYF. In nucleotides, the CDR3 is TGTGCCATCAGTGTGGCTAGCGGCCACACAGATACGCAGTATTTT.

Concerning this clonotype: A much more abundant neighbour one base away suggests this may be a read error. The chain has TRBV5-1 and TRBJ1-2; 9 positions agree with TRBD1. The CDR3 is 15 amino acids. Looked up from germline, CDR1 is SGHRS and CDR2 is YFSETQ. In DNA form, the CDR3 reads TGCGCCGGCAGCTTCTCGGGACAGGGTAACTATGGCTACACCTTC. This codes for CAGSFSGQGNYGYTF.

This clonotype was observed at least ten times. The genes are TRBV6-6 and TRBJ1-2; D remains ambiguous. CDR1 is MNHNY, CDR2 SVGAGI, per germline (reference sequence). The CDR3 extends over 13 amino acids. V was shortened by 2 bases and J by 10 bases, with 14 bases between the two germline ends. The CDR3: CASSYTDRVPYTF. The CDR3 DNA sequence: TGTGCCAGCAGTTACACGGACCGGGTGCCCTACACCTTC.

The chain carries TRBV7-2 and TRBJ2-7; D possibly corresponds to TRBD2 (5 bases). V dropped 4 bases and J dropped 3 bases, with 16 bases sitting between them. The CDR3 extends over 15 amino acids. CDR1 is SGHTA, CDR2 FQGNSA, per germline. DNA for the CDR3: TGTGCCAGCAGCTGGGAGCTGGTAACGTTCTACGAGCAGTACTTC. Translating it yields CASSWELVTFYEQYF.

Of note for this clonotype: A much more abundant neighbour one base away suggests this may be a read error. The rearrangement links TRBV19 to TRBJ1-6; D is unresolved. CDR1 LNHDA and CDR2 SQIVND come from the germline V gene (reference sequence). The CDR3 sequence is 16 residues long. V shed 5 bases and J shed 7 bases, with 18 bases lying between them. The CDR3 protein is CASSEDWTPLNSPLHF. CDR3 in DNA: TGTGCCAGTAGTGAAGACTGGACCCCTCTAAATTCACCCCTCCACTTT.

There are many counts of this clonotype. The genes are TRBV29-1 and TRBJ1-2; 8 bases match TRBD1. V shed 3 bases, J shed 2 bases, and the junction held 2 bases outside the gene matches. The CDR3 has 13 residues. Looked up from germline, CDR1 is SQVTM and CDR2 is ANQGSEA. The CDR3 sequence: CSVERDRNYGYTF. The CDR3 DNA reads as TGCAGCGTTGAGAGGGACAGGAACTATGGCTACACCTTC.

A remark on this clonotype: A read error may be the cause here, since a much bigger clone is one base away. The CDR3 DNA follows: TGCGCCAGCAGGTTGACAAGGACCTCGGGGGAGCAGTACTTC. This codes for CASRLTRTSGEQYF. The chain couples TRBV5-1 to TRBJ2-7, with D possibly TRBD2 on 5 matching bases. V was shortened by 5 bases and J by 7 bases, with 19 bases between the two germline ends. Germline CDR1 SGHRS, CDR2 YFSETQ. This CDR3 spans 14 amino acids.